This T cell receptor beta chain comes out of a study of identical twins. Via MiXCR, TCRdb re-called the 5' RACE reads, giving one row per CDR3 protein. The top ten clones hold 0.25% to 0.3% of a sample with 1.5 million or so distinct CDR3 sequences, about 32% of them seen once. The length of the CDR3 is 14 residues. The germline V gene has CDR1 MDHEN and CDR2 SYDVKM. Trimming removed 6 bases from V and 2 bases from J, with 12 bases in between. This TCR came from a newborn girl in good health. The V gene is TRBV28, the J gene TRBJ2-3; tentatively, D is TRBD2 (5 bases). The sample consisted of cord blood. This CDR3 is CASSPFGITDTQYF. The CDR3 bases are TGTGCCAGCAGCCCTTTCGGGATCACAGATACGCAGTATTTT.